The sequence of this T cell receptor beta chain was determined in a study of immune evolution from preneoplasia to lung adenocarcinoma. Sequencing was performed with immunoSEQ multiplex PCR; in TCRdb, only in-frame clones are kept and a portion is missing. Among about 16,000 clones listed, 75% to 90% were seen once. This clone has only one observation. The clonotype was recovered from a person aged 70 to 85 with invasive lung adenocarcinoma. Sequenced input: FFPE invasive lung adenocarcinoma tissue.

In DNA form, the CDR3 reads TGCGCCAGCAGCTTGGGAACGGATTGGGCTTCCTACAATGAGCAGTTCTTC. Translating gives CASSLGTDWASYNEQFF. The chain uses TRBV5-1 and TRBJ2-1, with D uncertain. This CDR3 has 17 residues. Trimming removed 0 bases at V and 1 base at J, with 14 bases between. Germline values: CDR1 SGHRS, CDR2 YFSETQ.